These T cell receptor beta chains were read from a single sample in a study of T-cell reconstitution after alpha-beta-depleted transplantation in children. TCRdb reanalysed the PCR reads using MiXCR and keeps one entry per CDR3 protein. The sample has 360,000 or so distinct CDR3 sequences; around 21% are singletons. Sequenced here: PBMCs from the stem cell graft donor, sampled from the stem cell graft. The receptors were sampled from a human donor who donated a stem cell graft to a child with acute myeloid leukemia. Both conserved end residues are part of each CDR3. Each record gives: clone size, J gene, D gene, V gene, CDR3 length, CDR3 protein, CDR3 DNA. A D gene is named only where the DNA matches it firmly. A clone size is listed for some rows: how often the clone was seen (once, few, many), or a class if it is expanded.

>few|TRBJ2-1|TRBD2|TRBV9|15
CASSVAGAGGNEQFF
TGTGCCAGCAGCGTAGCGGGAGCGGGGGGCAATGAGCAGTTCTTC
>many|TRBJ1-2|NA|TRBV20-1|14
CSAETGVGRYGYTF
TGCAGTGCCGAGACAGGCGTAGGCCGTTATGGCTACACCTTC
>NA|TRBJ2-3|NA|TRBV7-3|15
CASSLGSRGTDTQYF
TGTGCCAGCAGCCTGGGATCCCGAGGCACAGATACGCAGTATTTT
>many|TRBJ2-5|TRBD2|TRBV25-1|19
CASSDSGQVSGGLAWTQYF
TGTGCCAGCAGTGACTCCGGGCAGGTTAGCGGGGGACTCGCGTGGACCCAGTACTTC
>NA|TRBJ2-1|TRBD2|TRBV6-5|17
CASSYLGLAANNNEQFF
TGTGCCAGCAGTTACTTAGGACTAGCGGCTAATAACAATGAGCAGTTCTTC
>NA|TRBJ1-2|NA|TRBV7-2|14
CASSKGGFNYGYTF
TGTGCCAGCAGCAAAGGCGGATTTAACTATGGCTACACCTTC
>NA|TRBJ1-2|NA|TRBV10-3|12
CAIEAGAAGYTF
TGTGCCATCGAGGCAGGGGCGGCTGGCTACACCTTC
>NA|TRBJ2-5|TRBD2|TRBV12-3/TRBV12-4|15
CASSFWSGRGETQYF
TGTGCCAGCAGTTTTTGGTCAGGGAGGGGAGAGACCCAGTACTTC
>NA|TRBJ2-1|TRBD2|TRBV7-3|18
CASSPGLAGEEAYNEQFF
TGTGCCAGCAGTCCGGGACTAGCGGGAGAAGAAGCCTACAATGAGCAGTTCTTC
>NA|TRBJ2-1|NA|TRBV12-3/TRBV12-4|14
CASSPKTAGNEQFF
TGTGCCAGCAGTCCCAAGACGGCAGGGAATGAGCAGTTCTTC
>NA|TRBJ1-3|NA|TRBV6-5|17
CASTQSPGPVSGNTIYF
TGTGCCAGCACTCAGTCCCCAGGGCCCGTCTCTGGAAACACCATATATTTT
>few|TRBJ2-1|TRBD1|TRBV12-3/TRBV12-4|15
CASRIKGQAHNEQFF
TGTGCCAGCAGGATCAAGGGACAGGCCCACAATGAGCAGTTCTTC
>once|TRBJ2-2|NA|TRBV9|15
CASSAEGRNTGELFF
TGTGCCAGCAGCGCGGAGGGGCGAAACACCGGGGAGCTGTTTTTT
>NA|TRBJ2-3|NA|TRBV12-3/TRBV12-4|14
CASSPRTFTDTQYF
TGTGCCAGCAGCCCCCGGACCTTCACAGATACGCAGTATTTT
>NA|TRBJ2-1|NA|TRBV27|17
CASSLILARSLGYEQFF
TGTGCCAGCAGTTTAATCCTAGCGCGCTCTCTCGGATACGAGCAGTTCTTC
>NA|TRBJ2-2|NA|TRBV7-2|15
CASSQGATISGELFF
TGTGCCAGCAGTCAAGGGGCTACAATCTCCGGGGAGCTGTTTTTT
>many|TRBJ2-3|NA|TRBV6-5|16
CASSYSGETDTDTQYF
TGTGCCAGCAGTTACTCCGGGGAAACTGACACAGATACGCAGTATTTT
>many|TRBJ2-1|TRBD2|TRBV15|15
CATSKGWEGRNEQFF
TGTGCCACCAGCAAGGGGTGGGAGGGTCGAAATGAGCAGTTCTTC
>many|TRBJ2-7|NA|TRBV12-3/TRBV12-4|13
CASSIRGSYEQYF
TGTGCCAGCAGTATCCGGGGCTCCTACGAGCAGTACTTC
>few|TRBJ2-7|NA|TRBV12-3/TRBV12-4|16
CASSPIRGLTGYEQYF
TGTGCCAGCAGTCCGATTCGGGGGTTGACTGGGTACGAGCAGTACTTC
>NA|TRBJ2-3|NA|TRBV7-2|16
CASSLISPSGTDTQYF
TGTGCCAGCAGCTTAATTAGCCCTAGCGGCACAGATACGCAGTATTTT
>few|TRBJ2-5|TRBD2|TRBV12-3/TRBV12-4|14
CASGTSGDQETQYF
TGTGCCAGCGGGACTAGCGGGGACCAAGAGACCCAGTACTTC
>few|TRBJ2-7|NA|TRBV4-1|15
CASSPTTESSYEQYF
TGCGCCAGCAGCCCGACGACAGAGTCCTCCTACGAGCAGTACTTC
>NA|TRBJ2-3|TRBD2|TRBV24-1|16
CATSEVGGRATDTQYF
TGTGCCACCAGTGAAGTTGGCGGGAGGGCCACAGATACGCAGTATTTT
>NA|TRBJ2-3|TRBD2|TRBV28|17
CASRPTTSGRGSDTQYF
TGTGCCAGCAGGCCAACGACTAGCGGGAGAGGATCAGATACGCAGTATTTT
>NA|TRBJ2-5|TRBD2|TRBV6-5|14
CASSWLAGQETQYF
TGTGCCAGCAGTTGGCTAGCGGGACAAGAGACCCAGTACTTC
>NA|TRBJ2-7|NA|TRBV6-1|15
CASSSVEAAVDEQYF
TGTGCCAGCAGCTCGGTAGAGGCTGCCGTCGACGAGCAGTACTTC